What follows is one TCR beta chain and its context. The antigen remains undetermined. The V segment lost 6 bases and the J segment 2 bases; nucleotides outside the gene matches: 5. The CDR3 sequence is 15 residues long. Germline V gene data show CDR1 as LNHDA and CDR2 as SQIVND (reference sequence). The data belong to a study of cytomegalovirus exposure and HLA in healthy donors. Study observations and caveats: Some TCR beta chains (about 170 of them) were listed as cytomegalovirus-associated.

Primers included in the PCR were 60 Vbeta and 13 Jbeta primers. Sequenced by immunoSEQ multiplex PCR; TCRdb stores in-frame clones only, minus some. Altogether 100,000 to 150,000 clones are present, approximately 84% being singletons, with the ten largest covering 0.2% to 0.3%. This chain uses TRBV19 with TRBJ1-5, with 9 nucleotides matching TRBD1. This receptor was taken from a man in his fifties or sixties in good health and CMV-seronegative. The sample taken for sequencing was PBMCs. The CDR3 nucleotides are TGTGCCAGTAGGAGGACAGGGGTAGGCAATCAGCCCCAGCATTTT. Its protein product is CASRRTGVGNQPQHF.